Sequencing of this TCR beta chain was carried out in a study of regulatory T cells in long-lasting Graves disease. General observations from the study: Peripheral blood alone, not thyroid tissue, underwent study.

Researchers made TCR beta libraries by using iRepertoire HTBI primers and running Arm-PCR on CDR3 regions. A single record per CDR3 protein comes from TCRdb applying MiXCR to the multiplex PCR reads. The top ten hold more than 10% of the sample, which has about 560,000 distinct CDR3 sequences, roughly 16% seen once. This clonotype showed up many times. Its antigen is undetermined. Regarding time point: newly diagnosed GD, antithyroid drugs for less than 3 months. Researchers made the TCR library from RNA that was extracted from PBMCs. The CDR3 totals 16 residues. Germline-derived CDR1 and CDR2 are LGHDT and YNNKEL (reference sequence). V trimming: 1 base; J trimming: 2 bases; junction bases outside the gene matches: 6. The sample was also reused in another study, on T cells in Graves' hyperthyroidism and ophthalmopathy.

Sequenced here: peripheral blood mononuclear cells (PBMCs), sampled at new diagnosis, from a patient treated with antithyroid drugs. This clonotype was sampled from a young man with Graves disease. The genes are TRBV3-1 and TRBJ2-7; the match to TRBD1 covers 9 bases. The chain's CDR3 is CASSQATGGRTYEQYF. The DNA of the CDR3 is TGTGCCAGCAGCCAAGCTACAGGGGGCCGGACCTACGAGCAGTACTTC.